These T cell receptor beta chains were read from a single sample in a study of shared clonotypes between healthy human individuals. Only in-frame clones appear in the TCRdb table, and some are missing; sequencing was by immunoSEQ multiplex PCR. The table lists nearly 750,000 clones, approximately 72% of them singletons. Specimen: memory CD4+ T cells sorted from blood. Source of these receptors: a woman aged 25 to 39 in good health. The CDR3 runs from the conserved cysteine through the conserved F or W. The order of the fields is J gene, V gene, D gene, clone size, CDR3 DNA, CDR3 protein. A D gene is named only where the DNA matches it firmly. Only some rows state a clone size, as once, few, many or a class for expanded clones.

>TRBJ2-7|TRBV25-1|TRBD2|.
TGTGCCAGCAGTGAGACTAGCGGGAGTCTCTACGAGCAGTACTTC
CASSETSGSLYEQYF
>TRBJ2-7|TRBV11-2|TRBD2|once
TGTGCCAGCAGCTTAGACGGCGGGAGGGAGAGCGAGCAGTACTTC
CASSLDGGRESEQYF
>TRBJ1-2|TRBV14|.|.
TGTGCCAGCAGCCAAGGACATTTAAGTGTTGCCTACACCTTC
CASSQGHLSVAYTF
>TRBJ2-3|TRBV19|TRBD2|.
TGTGCCAGTAGTACGACTAGCGGGAGTGGGGCAACAGATACGCAGTATTTT
CASSTTSGSGATDTQYF
>TRBJ2-3|TRBV28|.|.
TGTGCCAGCAACGGTGTCGTTGGAGGACCGAGCACAGATACGCAGTATTTT
CASNGVVGGPSTDTQYF
>TRBJ1-5|TRBV5-8|TRBD1|.
TGTGCCAGCAGCAGCCGGGGGACAGAGTATCAGCCCCAGCATTTT
CASSSRGTEYQPQHF
>TRBJ2-1|TRBV6-5|.|.
TGTGCCAGCAGTCAGACAGCAAACCTTTACAATGAGCAGTTCTTC
CASSQTANLYNEQFF
>TRBJ2-7|TRBV6-1|.|.
TGTGCCAGCAGGGCAGAGTCCTACGAGCAGTACTTC
CASRAESYEQYF
>TRBJ1-2|TRBV6-6|.|.
TGTGCCAGCAGTCGAAGCGGCTATGGCTACACCTTC
CASSRSGYGYTF
>TRBJ2-5|TRBV25-1|.|few
TGTGCCAGCAGTGAGGAGACCCAGTACTTC
CASSEETQYF
>TRBJ2-1|TRBV5-6|TRBD1|.
TGTGCCAGCAGCTTGTATGGACAGGGGGCGCGGATAGACGAGCAGTTCTTC
CASSLYGQGARIDEQFF
>TRBJ2-2|TRBV7-9|.|.
TGTGCCAGCAGCTTTATATCAGGGGACACCGGGGAGCTGTTTTTT
CASSFISGDTGELFF
>TRBJ2-2|TRBV28|TRBD2|.
TGTGCCAGCAGTTTAGGGGCGGGAGGGAACACCGGGGAGCTGTTTTTT
CASSLGAGGNTGELFF
>TRBJ2-7|TRBV6-5|TRBD1|.
TGTGCCAGCAGGCGAGACAGGGGGGTCGACGAGCAGTACTTC
CASRRDRGVDEQYF
>TRBJ2-1|TRBV4-1|.|few
TGCGCCAGCAGCCAAGAGGTTTATTTTGGGTTGCGAACGAGCTCCTACAATGAGCAGTTCTTC
CASSQEVYFGLRTSSYNEQFF
>TRBJ1-5|TRBV6-1|TRBD1|.
TGTGCCAGCCGTTTACAGGGGGGCAATCAGCCCCAGCATTTT
CASRLQGGNQPQHF
>TRBJ2-3|TRBV5-4|TRBD2|.
TGTGCCAGCAGGGCTAGCGGGAGCCGCACAGATACGCAGTATTTT
CASRASGSRTDTQYF
>TRBJ2-5|TRBV5-1|.|.
TGCGCCAGCAGCTCGGGTCTGCTGGGAGAGACCCAGTACTTC
CASSSGLLGETQYF
>TRBJ1-1|TRBV11-2|TRBD1|.
TGTGCCAGCAGCGGTCCAGGGACAGGGGTTGAAGCTTTCTTT
CASSGPGTGVEAFF
>TRBJ1-4|TRBV28|.|.
TGTGCCAGCAGCCTCGACAGACTCCTTAATGAAAAACTGTTTTTT
CASSLDRLLNEKLFF
>TRBJ2-3|TRBV4-2|TRBD2|.
TGTGCCAGCAGCCAAGATCCGGGAGCGGGAGGGGCAGATACGCAGTATTTT
CASSQDPGAGGADTQYF